This TCR beta chain originates from a study of shared clonotypes between healthy human individuals. Findings and caveats of the study: Memory subsets generally showed lower estimated richness than naive subsets. Naive CD4 clonotype sharing across several donors was around 5%.

V was cut by 1 base and J by 4 bases, with 14 bases left in between. Germline-derived CDR1 and CDR2 are MNHNS and SASEGT. CDR3 length: 15 amino acids. About this clone itself: What it binds is not known.

The naive CD8 subset, CD45RO-negative cells positively selected for CCR7, excluded terminally differentiated effector memory CD45RA+ cells. Free of recent acute infections or vaccinations, the donors were healthy HIV-negative adults. In the sorted-subset replicate PCRs, 200 ng DNA, 29,000 or so T cell genomes, was used. The protocol was immunoSEQ multiplex PCR, while the TCRdb copy is restricted to in-frame clones and leaves out a portion. The profile covers over 2 million clones, with about 95% appearing a single time and approximately 1.2% taken by the ten largest. The chain joins TRBV6-1 to TRBJ2-7; tentative D call: TRBD2 (5 bases). Sequenced material: naive CD8+ T cells sorted from blood. The clonotype comes from a man aged 18 to 29 in good health. The CDR3 spells CASSEEGGSGYEQYF. The CDR3 DNA sequence: TGTGCCAGCAGTGAAGAAGGAGGTTCGGGTTACGAGCAGTACTTC.